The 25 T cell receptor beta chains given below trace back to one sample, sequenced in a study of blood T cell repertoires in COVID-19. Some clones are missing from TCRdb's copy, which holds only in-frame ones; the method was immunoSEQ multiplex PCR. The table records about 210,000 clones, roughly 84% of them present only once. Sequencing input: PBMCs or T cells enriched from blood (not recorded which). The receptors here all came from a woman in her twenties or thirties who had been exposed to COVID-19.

The chain's CDR3 is CASSSSRDSSYEQYF. Written as DNA, the CDR3 is TGTGCCAGCAGCTCGAGCCGGGACAGCTCCTACGAGCAGTACTTC. This chain uses TRBV7-9 with TRBJ2-7; TRBD1 aligns across 7 bases. The CDR3 consists of 15 residues. The J segment lost 0 bases and the V segment lost 4 bases, leaving 6 bases of the junction unmatched. CDR1 is SEHNR, CDR2 FQNEAQ, per germline (reference sequence).

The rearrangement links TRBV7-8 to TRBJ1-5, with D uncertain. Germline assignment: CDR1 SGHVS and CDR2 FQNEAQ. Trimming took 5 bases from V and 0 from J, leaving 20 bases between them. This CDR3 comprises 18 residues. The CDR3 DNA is TGTGCCAGCAGCGCCACACAGCGGACCTACGGTAGCAATCAGCCCCAGCATTTT. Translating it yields CASSATQRTYGSNQPQHF.

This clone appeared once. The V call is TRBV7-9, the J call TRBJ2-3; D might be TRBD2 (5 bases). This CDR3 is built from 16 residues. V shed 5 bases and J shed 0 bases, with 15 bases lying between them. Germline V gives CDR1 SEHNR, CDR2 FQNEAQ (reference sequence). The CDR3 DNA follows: TGTGCCAGCAGCCGAGGGCAGGCGACTAGCACAGATACGCAGTATTTT. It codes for CASSRGQATSTDTQYF.

DNA for the CDR3: TGTGCCAGCAGCTTACCCGGGGGCTATGGCTACACCTTC. As protein: CASSLPGGYGYTF. The V call is TRBV7-3, the J call TRBJ1-2; D perhaps matches TRBD1 (5 bases). V shed 2 bases and J shed 4 bases, with 8 bases lying between them. The CDR3 length is 13 residues. Germline V gives CDR1 SGHTA, CDR2 FQGTGA.

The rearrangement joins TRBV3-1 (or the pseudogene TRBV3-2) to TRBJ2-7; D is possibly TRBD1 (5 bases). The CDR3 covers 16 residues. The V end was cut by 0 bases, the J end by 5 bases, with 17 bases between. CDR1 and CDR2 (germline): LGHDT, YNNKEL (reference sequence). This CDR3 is CASSQDAGPRVDEQYF. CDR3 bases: TGTGCCAGCAGCCAAGACGCCGGGCCCAGGGTGGACGAGCAGTACTTC.

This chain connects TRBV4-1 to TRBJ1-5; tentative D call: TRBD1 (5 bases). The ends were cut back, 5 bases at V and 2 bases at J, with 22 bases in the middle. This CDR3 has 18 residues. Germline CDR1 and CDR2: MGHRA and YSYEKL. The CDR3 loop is CASSFDSQTPLGNQPQHF. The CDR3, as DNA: TGCGCCAGCAGCTTTGACAGTCAGACACCCTTGGGCAATCAGCCCCAGCATTTT.

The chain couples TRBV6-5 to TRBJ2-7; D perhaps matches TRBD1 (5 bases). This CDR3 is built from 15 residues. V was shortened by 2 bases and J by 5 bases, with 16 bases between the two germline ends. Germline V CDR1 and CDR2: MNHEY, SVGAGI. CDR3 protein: CASSYVQVNGNEQYF. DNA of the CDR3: TGTGCCAGCAGTTACGTACAGGTCAATGGTAACGAGCAGTACTTC.

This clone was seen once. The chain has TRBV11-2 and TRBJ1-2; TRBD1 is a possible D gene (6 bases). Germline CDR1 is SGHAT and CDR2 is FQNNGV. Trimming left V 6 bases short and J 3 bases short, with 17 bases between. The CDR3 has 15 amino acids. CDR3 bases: TGTGCCAGCAGTTCTACCGCGGACAGTTACTATGGCTACACCTTC. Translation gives CASSSTADSYYGYTF.

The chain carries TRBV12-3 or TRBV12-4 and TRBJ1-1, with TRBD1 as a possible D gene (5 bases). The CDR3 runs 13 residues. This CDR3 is CALRMGGDTEAFF. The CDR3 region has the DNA TGTGCTCTCCGGATGGGGGGAGACACTGAAGCTTTCTTT.

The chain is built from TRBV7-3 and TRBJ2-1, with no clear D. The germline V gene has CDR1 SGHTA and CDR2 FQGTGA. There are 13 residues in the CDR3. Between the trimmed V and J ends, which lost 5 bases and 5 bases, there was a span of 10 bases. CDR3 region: CASSDKTNNEQFF. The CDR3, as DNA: TGTGCCAGCAGCGATAAAACTAACAATGAGCAGTTCTTC.

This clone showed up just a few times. In DNA, the CDR3 is TGCGCCAGCAGCTCCCCCGGGACAGATAACACTGAAGCTTTCTTT. Its translation: CASSSPGTDNTEAFF. This rearrangement joins TRBV4-1 to TRBJ1-1; 7 bases line up with TRBD1. V trimming: 5 bases; J trimming: 2 bases; junction bases outside the gene matches: 8. The CDR3 totals 15 residues. Germline CDR1 MGHRA, CDR2 YSYEKL.

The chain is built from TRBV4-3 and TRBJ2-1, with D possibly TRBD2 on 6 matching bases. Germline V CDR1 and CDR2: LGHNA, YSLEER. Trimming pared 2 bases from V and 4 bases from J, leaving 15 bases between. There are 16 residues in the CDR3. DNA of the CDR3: TGCGCCAGCAGCCAATCGGGGGAAAAGGGATACAATGAGCAGTTCTTC. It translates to CASSQSGEKGYNEQFF.

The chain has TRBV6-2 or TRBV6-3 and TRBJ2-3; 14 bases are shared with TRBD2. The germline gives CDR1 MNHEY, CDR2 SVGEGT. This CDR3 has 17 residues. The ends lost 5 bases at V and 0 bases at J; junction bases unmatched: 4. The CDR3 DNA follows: TGTGCCAGCAGTCAGGGACTAGCGGGGGTGAGCACAGATACGCAGTATTTT. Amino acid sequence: CASSQGLAGVSTDTQYF.

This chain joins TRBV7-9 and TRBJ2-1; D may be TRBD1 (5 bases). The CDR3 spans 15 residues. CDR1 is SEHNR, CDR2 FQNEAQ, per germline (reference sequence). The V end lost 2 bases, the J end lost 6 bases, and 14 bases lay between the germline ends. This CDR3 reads CASSLIGSGSNEQFF. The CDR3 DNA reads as TGTGCCAGCAGCTTAATAGGGTCAGGGTCCAATGAGCAGTTCTTC.

CDR3 DNA sequence: TGTGCCAGCAGCGTCCGAGACATCGGGCAGGGCGGTGAAAAACTGTTTTTT. This sequence encodes CASSVRDIGQGGEKLFF. The V call is TRBV9, the J call TRBJ1-4; D might be TRBD1 (5 bases). Trimming took 2 bases from V and 7 from J, leaving 21 bases between them. The germline V gene has CDR1 SGDLS and CDR2 YYNGEE. The CDR3 covers 17 residues.

CDR3 sequence reads: CASSIGPGKPQHF. Here the CDR3 DNA reads TGTGCCAGTAGTATAGGGCCAGGGAAACCCCAGCATTTT. The chain joins TRBV19 to TRBJ1-5; TRBD1 might be the D (5 bases). CDR1 and CDR2 (germline): LNHDA, SQIVND (reference sequence). The CDR3 runs to 13 residues. Trimming took off 1 base at V and 10 bases at J, with 11 bases between the two ends.

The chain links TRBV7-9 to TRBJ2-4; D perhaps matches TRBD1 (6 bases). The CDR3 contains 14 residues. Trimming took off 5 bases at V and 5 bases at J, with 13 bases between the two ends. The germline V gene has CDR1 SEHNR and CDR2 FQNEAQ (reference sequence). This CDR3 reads CASSTDRTQNIQYF. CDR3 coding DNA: TGTGCCAGCAGCACCGACAGGACCCAAAACATTCAGTACTTC.

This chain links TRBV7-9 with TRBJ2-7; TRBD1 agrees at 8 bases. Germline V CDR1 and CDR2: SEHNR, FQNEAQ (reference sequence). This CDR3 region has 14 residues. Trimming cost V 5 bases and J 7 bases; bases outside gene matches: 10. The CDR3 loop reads CASSRGQGDEEQYF. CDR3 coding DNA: TGTGCCAGCAGCCGCGGACAGGGTGATGAAGAGCAGTACTTC.

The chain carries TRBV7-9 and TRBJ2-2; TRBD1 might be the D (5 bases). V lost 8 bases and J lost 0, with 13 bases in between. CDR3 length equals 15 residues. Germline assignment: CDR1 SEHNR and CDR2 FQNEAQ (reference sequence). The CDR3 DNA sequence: TGTGCCAGCCCTTCGACACAGGCGAACACCGGGGAGCTGTTTTTT. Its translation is CASPSTQANTGELFF.

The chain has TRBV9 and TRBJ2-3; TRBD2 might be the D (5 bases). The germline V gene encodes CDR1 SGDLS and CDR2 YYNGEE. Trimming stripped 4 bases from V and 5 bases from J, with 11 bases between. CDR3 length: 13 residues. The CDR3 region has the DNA TGTGCCAGCAGCTTTCGACTACAAGATACGCAGTATTTT. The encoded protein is CASSFRLQDTQYF.

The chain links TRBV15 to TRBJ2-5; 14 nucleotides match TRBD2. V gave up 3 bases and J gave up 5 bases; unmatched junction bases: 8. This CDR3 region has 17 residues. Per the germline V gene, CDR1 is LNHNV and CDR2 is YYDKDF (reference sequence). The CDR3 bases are TGTGCCACCAGCAGTCGACTAGCGGGGGGGCATACGGAGACCCAGTACTTC. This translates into CATSSRLAGGHTETQYF.

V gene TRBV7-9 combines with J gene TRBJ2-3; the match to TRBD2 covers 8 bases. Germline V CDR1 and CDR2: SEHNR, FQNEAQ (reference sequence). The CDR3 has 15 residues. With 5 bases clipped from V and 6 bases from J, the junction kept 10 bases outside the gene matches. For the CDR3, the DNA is TGTGCCAGCAGCCAGGTCGGGGGGGGTGGCGATACGCAGTATTTT. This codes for CASSQVGGGGDTQYF.

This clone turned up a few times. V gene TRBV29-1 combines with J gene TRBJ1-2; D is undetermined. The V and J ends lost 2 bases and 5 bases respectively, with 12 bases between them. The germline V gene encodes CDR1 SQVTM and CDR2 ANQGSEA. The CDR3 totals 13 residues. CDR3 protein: CSVESGGGYGYTF. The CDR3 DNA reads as TGCAGCGTTGAAAGTGGAGGAGGGTATGGCTACACCTTC.

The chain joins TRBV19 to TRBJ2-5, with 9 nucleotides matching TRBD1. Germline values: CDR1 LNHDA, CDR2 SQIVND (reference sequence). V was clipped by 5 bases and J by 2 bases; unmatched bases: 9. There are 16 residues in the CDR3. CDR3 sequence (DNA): TGTGCCAGTAGTCTCCAATCAGGGACAGGGCAAGAGACCCAGTACTTC. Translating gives CASSLQSGTGQETQYF.

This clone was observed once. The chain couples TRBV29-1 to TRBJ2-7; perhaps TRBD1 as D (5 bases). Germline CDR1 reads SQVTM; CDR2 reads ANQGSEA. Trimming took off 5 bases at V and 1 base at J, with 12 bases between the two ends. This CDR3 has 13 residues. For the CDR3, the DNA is TGCAGCGTTATGATGGCAGGGTCCTACGAGCAGTACTTC. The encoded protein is CSVMMAGSYEQYF.